The following is a T cell receptor (beta chain) sequence with its context. What it recognizes is unknown. Method: immunoSEQ multiplex PCR; TCRdb's copy keeps in-frame clones and lacks some. The sample shows fewer than 3 million clones, around 92% of them seen only once. The data were obtained in a study of shared clonotypes between healthy human individuals. Study-level findings and limits: A generally larger estimated richness was seen in naive subsets than in memory subsets.

This CDR3 is 16 amino acids long. Germline CDR1 and CDR2: SGHRS and YFSETQ. Trimming removed 5 bases from V and 3 bases from J; junction bases left unmatched: 9. None of the donors, who were healthy HIV-negative adults, had recently had acute infections or vaccinations. Within Nashville, Tennessee resided all donors, each a Caucasian adult. Both subsets, CD45RA+ naive and CD45RA-negative memory, were split from the CD4+ cells. The sequence was obtained from a man between 18 and 35 years old in good health. Some clones in this sample may be carry-over from other donors' samples. The chain links TRBV5-1 to TRBJ1-2; 11 positions match TRBD1. Sequenced sample: naive CD4+ T cells from PBMCs. The sample's subset: CD45RA+ positively selected. The CDR3 DNA reads as TGCGCCAGCAGACCAGGACAGGGGGCTCGCGACTATGGCTACACCTTC. Translated, it gives CASRPGQGARDYGYTF.